This T cell receptor (beta chain) was captured in a study of CD8+CD57+ T cells in acquired aplastic anemia. The sample holds many counts of this clonotype. The template for TCR beta VDJ and CDR3 sequence profiling was genomic DNA. TCRdb fed the reads into MiXCR, producing one record per CDR3 protein. The sample carries around 150,000 distinct CDR3 sequences, more than 40% recorded once. V lost 10 bases to trimming and J lost 5 bases; unmatched junction nucleotides: 9. Germline V gene data show CDR1 as LNHDA and CDR2 as SQIVND (reference sequence). CDR3 length equals 14 residues. The patients chosen for sequencing had shown expansion of CD8+CD57+ cells (detected by flow cytometry). No patient had been given any therapy when blood was sampled.

Source material: sorted CD4+, CD8+, or CD8+CD57+ T cells (not recorded which) from PBMCs. The sequence was collected from a human donor with aplastic anemia. The rearrangement uses TRBV19 and TRBJ2-2; 8 nucleotides agree with TRBD1. The CDR3 region is CATRPGTGTGELFF. As DNA, the CDR3 is TGTGCCACCCGCCCCGGGACAGGAACCGGGGAGCTGTTTTTT.